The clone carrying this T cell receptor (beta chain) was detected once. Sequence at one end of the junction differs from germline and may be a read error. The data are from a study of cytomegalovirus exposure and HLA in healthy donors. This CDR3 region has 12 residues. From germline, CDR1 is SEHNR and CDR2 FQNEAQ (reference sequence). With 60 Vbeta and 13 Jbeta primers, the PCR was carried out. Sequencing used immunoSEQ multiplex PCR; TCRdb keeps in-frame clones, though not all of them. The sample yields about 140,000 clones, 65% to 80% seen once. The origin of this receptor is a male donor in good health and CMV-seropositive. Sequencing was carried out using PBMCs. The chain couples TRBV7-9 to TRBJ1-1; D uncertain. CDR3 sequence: CSSSFMNTEAFF. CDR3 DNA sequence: TGTTCCAGCAGCTTCATGAACACTGAAGCTTTCTTT.